What follows are 5 T cell receptor beta chains derived from one specimen sequenced in a study of T-cell reconstitution after alpha-beta-depleted transplantation in children. Preparation of the TCRbeta library involved a method that used unique molecular identifiers. TCRdb redid the calling of the PCR reads with MiXCR, one entry per CDR3 protein. The table has over 100,000 distinct CDR3 sequences, about 9.3% seen once. Sequenced here: PBMCs, sampled before TCRalphabeta/CD19-depleted stem cell transplant. The receptors were gathered from a boy aged 2 to 10 with acute lymphoblastic leukemia, due to receive a stem cell transplant.

This clonotype was observed a few times. Germline and junction disagree at one end, which may indicate a read error. The chain is built from TRBV2 and TRBJ2-7; 12 positions agree with TRBD2. This CDR3 is 15 amino acids long. CDR1 and CDR2 from the germline V gene are SNHLY and FYNNEI. This CDR3 is CASSVTSGGSSEQYF. Written as DNA, the CDR3 is TGTGCCAGCAGCGTAACTAGCGGGGGGTCCTCCGAGCAGTACTTC.

This clonotype was observed many times. The V call is TRBV5-1, the J call TRBJ2-3; 14 bases align to TRBD2. The germline V gene has CDR1 SGHRS and CDR2 YFSETQ. V gave up 3 bases and J gave up 8 bases; unmatched junction bases: 14. The CDR3 runs to 18 residues. Here the CDR3 DNA reads TGCGCCAGCAGCTCGGGACTAGCGGGAGTTAATTGGCTGGGTACGCAGTATTTT. Protein: CASSSGLAGVNWLGTQYF.

This clonotype was found a few times. The J gene is TRBJ1-2, the V gene TRBV20-1; 8 bases fit TRBD1. This CDR3 comprises 14 residues. V shed 0 bases, J shed 7 bases, and the junction held 7 bases outside the gene matches. The germline gives CDR1 DFQATT, CDR2 SNEGSKA (reference sequence). The CDR3 protein is CSARDPQGAGGYTF. Here the CDR3 DNA reads TGCAGTGCTAGAGATCCCCAGGGGGCGGGTGGCTACACCTTC.

At least ten counts were recorded for this clonotype. The chain carries TRBV5-1 and TRBJ1-1, with D hard to call. Trimming stripped 3 bases from V and 10 bases from J, with 22 bases between. The germline V gene has CDR1 SGHRS and CDR2 YFSETQ. The CDR3 loop spans 15 amino acids. DNA for the CDR3: TGCGCCAGCAGCTCTCCCTCCTCAGCGGAGGGTAGAGCTTTCTTT. This codes for CASSSPSSAEGRAFF.

V is TRBV5-1 and J is TRBJ2-1; 8 bases align to TRBD2. The CDR3 has 14 amino acids. With V trimmed by 4 bases and J by 7 bases, 7 bases remained unmatched. Germline V lookup: CDR1 SGHRS, CDR2 YFSETQ. CDR3 nucleotide sequence: TGCGCCAGCAGCAGTCTAGCGGGTGGAAATGAGCAGTTCTTC. Amino acid sequence: CASSSLAGGNEQFF.